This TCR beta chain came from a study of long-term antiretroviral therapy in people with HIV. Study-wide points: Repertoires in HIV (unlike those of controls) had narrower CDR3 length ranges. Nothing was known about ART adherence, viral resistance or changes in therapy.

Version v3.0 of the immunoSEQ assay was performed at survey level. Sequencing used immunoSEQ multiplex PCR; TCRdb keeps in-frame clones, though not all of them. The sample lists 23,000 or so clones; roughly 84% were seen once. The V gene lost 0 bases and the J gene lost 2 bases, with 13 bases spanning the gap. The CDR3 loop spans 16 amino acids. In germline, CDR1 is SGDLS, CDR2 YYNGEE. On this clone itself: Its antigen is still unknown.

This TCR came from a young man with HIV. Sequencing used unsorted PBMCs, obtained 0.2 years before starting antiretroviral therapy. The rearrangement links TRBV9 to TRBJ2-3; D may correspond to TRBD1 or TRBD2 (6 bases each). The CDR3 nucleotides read TGTGCCAGCAGCGTAGCTGTGGGGGGCCTCACAGATACGCAGTATTTT. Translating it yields CASSVAVGGLTDTQYF.